The 11 T cell receptor beta chains below were found in one sample sequenced in a study of blood T cell repertoires in COVID-19. The repertoire was sequenced with immunoSEQ multiplex PCR; TCRdb's copy has only in-frame clones and lacks some. This repertoire shows about 75,000 clones, roughly 85% found once; its top ten account for around 40%. The material sequenced was peripheral blood. Receptors originate from a human donor in a cohort sampled during active COVID-19.

This chain links TRBV6-1 with TRBJ2-1; 8 bases match TRBD2. CDR3 length: 15 amino acids. V was pared by 0 bases and J by 4 bases, with 2 bases of the junction left unmatched. CDR1 is MNHNS, CDR2 SASEGT, per germline. CDR3 protein: CASSEAIAGYNEQFF. CDR3 nucleotides: TGTGCCAGCAGTGAAGCGATAGCGGGATACAATGAGCAGTTCTTC.

There are a few counts of this clone. The chain recombines TRBV4-3 with TRBJ2-2, with a tentative D call TRBD1 (6 bases). CDR3 size: 16 residues. V was clipped by 1 base and J by 4 bases, with 13 bases between them. Looked up from germline, CDR1 is LGHNA and CDR2 is YSLEER. This chain's CDR3 is CASSQAPDRITGELFF. The CDR3, as DNA: TGCGCCAGCAGCCAAGCCCCGGACAGAATCACCGGGGAGCTGTTTTTT.

The chain is built from TRBV28 and TRBJ2-5; no clear D. V gave up 3 bases and J gave up 4 bases, with 6 bases separating them. In germline, CDR1 is MDHEN, CDR2 SYDVKM. CDR3 length equals 12 residues. Written as DNA, the CDR3 is TGTGCCAGCAGTTTCGAGCGAGAGACCCAGTACTTC. This encodes CASSFERETQYF. Variable domain in full (rest from reference TRBV28 and TRBJ2-5): DVKVTQSSRYLVKRTGEKVFLECVQDMDHENMFWYRQDPGLGLRLIYFSYDVKMKEKGDIPEGYSVSREKKERFSLILESASTNQTSMYLCASSFERETQYFGPGTRLLVL.

The genes are TRBV4-1 and TRBJ2-5; 10 bases line up with TRBD1. Per germline, CDR1 MGHRA and CDR2 YSYEKL. With 3 bases clipped from V and 0 bases from J, the junction kept 4 bases outside the gene matches. The CDR3 totals 16 residues. The CDR3 DNA reads as TGCGCCAGCAGCCACGGACAGGGGGGGAACCAAGAGACCCAGTACTTC. It encodes CASSHGQGGNQETQYF.

The V call is TRBV3-1 (or the pseudogene TRBV3-2), the J call TRBJ1-1, with TRBD1 as a possible D gene (5 bases). The CDR3 totals 14 residues. Per germline, CDR1 LGHDT and CDR2 YNNKEL (reference sequence). V dropped 8 bases and J dropped 6 bases, with 19 bases sitting between them. The CDR3 reads CASALEGRVSEAFF. The CDR3 region has the DNA TGTGCCAGCGCTTTGGAGGGGAGAGTTTCTGAAGCTTTCTTT.

The V call is TRBV5-1, the J call TRBJ2-1, with TRBD2 matching 9 bases. V lost 3 bases to trimming and J lost 3 bases; unmatched junction nucleotides: 7. The CDR3 covers 16 residues. Germline V gene lookup returns CDR1 SGHRS and CDR2 YFSETQ. This chain's CDR3 is CASSSGSGGSYNEQFF. CDR3 nucleotide sequence: TGCGCCAGCAGCTCTGGCAGCGGGGGGAGCTACAATGAGCAGTTCTTC.

This clone was picked up one time. The rearrangement joins TRBV5-1 to TRBJ2-2; D is possibly TRBD1 (6 bases). The CDR3 loop spans 16 amino acids. V was pared by 3 bases and J by 2 bases, with 14 bases between. The germline V gene has CDR1 SGHRS and CDR2 YFSETQ. In DNA form, the CDR3 reads TGCGCCAGCAGCTGGACCGGGACACCCAACACCGGGGAGCTGTTTTTT. This translates into CASSWTGTPNTGELFF.

V is TRBV7-3 and J is TRBJ2-7, with TRBD2 as a possible D gene (6 bases). Germline loops: CDR1 SGHTA, CDR2 FQGTGA. The V and J ends lost 0 bases and 5 bases respectively, with 8 bases between them. This CDR3 region has 13 residues. CDR3 sequence: CASSLTPGDEQYF. The CDR3 nucleotides read TGTGCCAGCAGCTTAACCCCGGGGGACGAGCAGTACTTC.

The V gene is TRBV6-1, the J gene TRBJ2-5; D remains unclear. Trimming stripped 3 bases from V and 3 bases from J, with 5 bases between. This CDR3 has 12 residues. Germline-derived CDR1 and CDR2 are MNHNS and SASEGT. In DNA, the CDR3 is TGTGCCAGCAGTGACAGTAAAGAGACCCAGTACTTC. Its translation: CASSDSKETQYF.

The V and J genes are TRBV7-3 and TRBJ2-1; D unclear. This CDR3 has 14 amino acids. With 0 bases removed from V and 0 bases from J, the gap between germline ends came to 3 bases. Germline CDR1 and CDR2: SGHTA and FQGTGA. The CDR3 is CASSLTGSYNEQFF. The CDR3 DNA reads TGTGCCAGCAGCTTAACCGGCTCCTACAATGAGCAGTTCTTC.

In this sample, this clone turned up once. The chain has TRBV19 and TRBJ1-5, with TRBD1 identical over 8 bases. CDR3 length: 15 residues. The trim removed 6 bases at V and 4 bases at J, leaving 8 bases unmatched. Germline CDR1 LNHDA, CDR2 SQIVND (reference sequence). CDR3 bases: TGTGCCAGTAGCTCAGGGGGCAATCGGAATCAGCCCCAGCATTTT. It specifies CASSSGGNRNQPQHF.